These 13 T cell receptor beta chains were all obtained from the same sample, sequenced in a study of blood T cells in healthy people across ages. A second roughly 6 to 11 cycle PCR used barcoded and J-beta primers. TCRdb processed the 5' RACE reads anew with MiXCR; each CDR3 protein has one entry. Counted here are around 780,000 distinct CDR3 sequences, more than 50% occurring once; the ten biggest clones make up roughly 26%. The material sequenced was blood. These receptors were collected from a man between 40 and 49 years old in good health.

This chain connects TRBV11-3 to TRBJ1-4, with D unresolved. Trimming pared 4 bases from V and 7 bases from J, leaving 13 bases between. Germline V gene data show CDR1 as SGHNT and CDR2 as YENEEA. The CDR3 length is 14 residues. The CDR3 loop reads CASSSGLASEKLFF. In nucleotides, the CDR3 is TGTGCCAGCAGCTCAGGTTTGGCCTCTGAAAAACTGTTTTTT.

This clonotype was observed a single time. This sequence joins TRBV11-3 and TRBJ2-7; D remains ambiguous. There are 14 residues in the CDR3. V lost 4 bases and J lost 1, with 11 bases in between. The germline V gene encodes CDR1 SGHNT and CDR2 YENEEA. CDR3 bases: TGTGCCAGCAGCTCACTGACGGTTTCCTACGAGCAGTACTTC. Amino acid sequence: CASSSLTVSYEQYF.

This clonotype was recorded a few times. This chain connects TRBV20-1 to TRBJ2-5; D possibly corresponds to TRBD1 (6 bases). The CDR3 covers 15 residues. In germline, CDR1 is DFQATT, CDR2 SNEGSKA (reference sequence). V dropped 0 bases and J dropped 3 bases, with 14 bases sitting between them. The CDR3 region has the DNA TGCAGTGCTAGAGATTGGGTGACAGGAAAAGAGACCCAGTACTTC. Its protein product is CSARDWVTGKETQYF.

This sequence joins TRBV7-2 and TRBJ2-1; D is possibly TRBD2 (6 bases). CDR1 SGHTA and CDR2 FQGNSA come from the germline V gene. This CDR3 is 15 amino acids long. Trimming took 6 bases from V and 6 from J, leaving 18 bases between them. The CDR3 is CASSPQGGASNEQFF. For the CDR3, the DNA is TGTGCCAGCAGTCCCCAGGGAGGAGCGTCCAATGAGCAGTTCTTC.

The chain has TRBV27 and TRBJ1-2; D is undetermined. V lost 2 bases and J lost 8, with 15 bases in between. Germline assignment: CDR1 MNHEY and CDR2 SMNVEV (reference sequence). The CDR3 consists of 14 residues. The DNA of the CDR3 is TGTGCCAGCAGTTTAATGGCGGGTGTGGAGGGCTACACCTTC. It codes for CASSLMAGVEGYTF.

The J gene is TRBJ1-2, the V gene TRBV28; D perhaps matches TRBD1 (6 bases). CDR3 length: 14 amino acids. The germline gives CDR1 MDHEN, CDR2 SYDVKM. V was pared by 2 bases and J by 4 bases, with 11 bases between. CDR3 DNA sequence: TGTGCCAGCAGTTTACCCGACAGGTCCTATGGCTACACCTTC. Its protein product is CASSLPDRSYGYTF.

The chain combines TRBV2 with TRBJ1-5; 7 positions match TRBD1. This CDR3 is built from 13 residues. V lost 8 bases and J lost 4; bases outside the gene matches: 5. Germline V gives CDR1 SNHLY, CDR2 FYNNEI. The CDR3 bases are TGTGCCAGCGACCCGACAGGGAATCAGCCCCAGCATTTT. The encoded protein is CASDPTGNQPQHF.

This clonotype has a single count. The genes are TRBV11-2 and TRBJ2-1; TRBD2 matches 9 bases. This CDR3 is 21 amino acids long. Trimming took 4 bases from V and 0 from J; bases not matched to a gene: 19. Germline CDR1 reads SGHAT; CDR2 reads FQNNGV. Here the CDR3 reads CASSYQWATGGRANSYNEQFF. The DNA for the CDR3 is TGTGCCAGCAGCTACCAGTGGGCTACGGGCGGGAGGGCCAACTCCTACAATGAGCAGTTCTTC.

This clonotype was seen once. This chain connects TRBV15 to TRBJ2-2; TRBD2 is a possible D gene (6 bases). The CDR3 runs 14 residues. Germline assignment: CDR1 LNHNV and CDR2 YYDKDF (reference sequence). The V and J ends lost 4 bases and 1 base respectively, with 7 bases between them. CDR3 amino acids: CATSIGRNTGELFF. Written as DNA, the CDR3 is TGTGCCACCAGCATCGGGAGGAACACCGGGGAGCTGTTTTTT. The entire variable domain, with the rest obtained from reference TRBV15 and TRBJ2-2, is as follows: DAMVIQNPRYQVTQFGKPVTLSCSQTLNHNVMYWYQQKSSQAPKLLFHYYDKDFNNEADTPDNFQSRRPNTSFCFLDIRSPGLGDTAMYLCATSIGRNTGELFFGEGSRLTVL.

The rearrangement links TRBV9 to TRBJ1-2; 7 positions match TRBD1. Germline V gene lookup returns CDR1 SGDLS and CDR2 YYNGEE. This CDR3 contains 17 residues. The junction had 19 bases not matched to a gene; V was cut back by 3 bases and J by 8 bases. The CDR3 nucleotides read TGTGCCAGCAGCGCTCCCGGGACAGTATTCGGTCTCTACGGCTACACCTTC. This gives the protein CASSAPGTVFGLYGYTF.

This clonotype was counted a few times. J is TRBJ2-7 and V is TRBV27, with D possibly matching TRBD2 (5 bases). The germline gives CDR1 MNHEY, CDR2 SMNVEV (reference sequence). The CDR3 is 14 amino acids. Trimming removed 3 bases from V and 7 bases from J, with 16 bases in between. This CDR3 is CASSLWQAGNEQYF. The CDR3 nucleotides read TGTGCCAGCAGTTTGTGGCAGGCGGGCAATGAGCAGTACTTC.

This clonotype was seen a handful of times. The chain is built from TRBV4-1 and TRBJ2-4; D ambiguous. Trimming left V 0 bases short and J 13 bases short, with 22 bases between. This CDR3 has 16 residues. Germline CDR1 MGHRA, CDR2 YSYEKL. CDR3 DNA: TGCGCCAGCAGCCAAGAGTGGCGGCCGACCAGACTTGTGCAGTACTTC. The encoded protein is CASSQEWRPTRLVQYF.

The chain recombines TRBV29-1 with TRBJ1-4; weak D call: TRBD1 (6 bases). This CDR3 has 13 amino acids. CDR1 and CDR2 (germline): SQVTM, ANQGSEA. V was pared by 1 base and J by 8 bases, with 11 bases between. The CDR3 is CSVEGPRGEKLFF. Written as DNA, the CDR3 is TGCAGCGTTGAAGGCCCCAGGGGAGAAAAACTGTTTTTT.